These T cell receptor beta chains were read from a single sample in a study of T cells in localized non-small cell lung cancer. TCRdb's copy holds only in-frame clones and misses some; the assay was immunoSEQ multiplex PCR. The sample has roughly 16,000 clones, approximately 85% seen once. The sample in question was peripheral blood, obtained before any cancer treatment. These TCRs come from a male donor older than 55 with stage I lung adenocarcinoma. Both conserved end residues are part of each CDR3. A D gene is named only where the DNA matches it firmly. Size values are once, few and many counts, or a class for expanded clones, and some rows have none.

clone_size	v_call	d_call	j_call	cdr3_nt	cdr3_aa
NA	TRBV7-9	NA	TRBJ2-3	TGTGCCAGCGGTACCATTAGGGGACGGACCCCGGGGCAGTATTTT	CASGTIRGRTPGQYF
NA	TRBV11-2	NA	TRBJ1-2	TGTGCCAGCAGCTTAGTCGGAGGGACAAATGAGGGTAACTTC	CASSLVGGTNEGNF
NA	TRBV7-9	NA	TRBJ2-6	TGTGCCAGCAGCTCCCAAAGGGTGTCCGGGGCCAACGTCCTGACTTTC	CASSSQRVSGANVLTF
once	TRBV7-8	NA	TRBJ1-5	TGTGCCAGCAGCTTCTACGGCAATCAGCCCCAGCATTTT	CASSFYGNQPQHF
NA	TRBV7-2	NA	TRBJ2-1	TGTGCCAGCAGCTCAGGCACATACAATGAGCAGTTCTTC	CASSSGTYNEQFF
few	TRBV5-1	TRBD1	TRBJ2-7	TGCGCCAGCAGCTTGGGGACAGGGAACTACGAGCAGTACTTC	CASSLGTGNYEQYF
NA	TRBV11-2	NA	TRBJ2-5	TGTGCCAGCAGCGTCGATCGGATTACACGGGGGACCCAGTACTTC	CASSVDRITRGTQYF
NA	TRBV19	TRBD2	TRBJ2-5	TGTGCCAGTAGTCGTAGCGGGGAAGAGACCCAGTACTTC	CASSRSGEETQYF
NA	TRBV27	NA	TRBJ2-2	TGTGCCAGCAGCCGTACAGGGCACGGGGAGCTGTTTTTT	CASSRTGHGELFF
NA	TRBV2	TRBD1	TRBJ1-5	TGTGCCAGCAGCGCGACAGGGGAGGTGCAGCCCCAGCATTTT	CASSATGEVQPQHF
NA	TRBV29-1	TRBD2	TRBJ2-2	TGCAGCGTTAGCGGGAGCGTCACCGGGGAGCTGTTTTTT	CSVSGSVTGELFF
NA	TRBV19	TRBD1	TRBJ1-2	TGTGCCAGTAGTGTCACAGGGGGCGTCCCAACCTACACCTTC	CASSVTGGVPTYTF
NA	TRBV4-3	TRBD1	TRBJ1-4	TGCGCCAGCAGCCAAGGAGCGGACAGGGGAGGAGAAAAACTGTTTTTT	CASSQGADRGGEKLFF
NA	TRBV5-4	NA	TRBJ2-2	TGTGCCAGCAGCTTGCTTGGGGGTGAGGGCACCGGGGAGCTGTTTTTT	CASSLLGGEGTGELFF
NA	TRBV19	NA	TRBJ2-3	TGTGCCAGTAGTACGCAGAGCACAGATACGCAGTATTTT	CASSTQSTDTQYF
NA	TRBV2	NA	TRBJ2-5	TGTGCCAGCAGGTTCGAGTACCAAGAGACCCAGTACTTC	CASRFEYQETQYF
few	TRBV19	NA	TRBJ2-5	TGTGCCAGTGGTGACAGCCGGGGGGAGACCCAGTACTTC	CASGDSRGETQYF
NA	TRBV6-8	TRBD2	TRBJ2-1	TGTGCCAGCAGTCTTCAGCGGGGTTCCTACAATGAGCAGTTCTTC	CASSLQRGSYNEQFF
NA	TRBV7-8	TRBD2	TRBJ2-7	TGTGCCAGCAGCTCGAACAGCGGGAGGTACGAGCAGTACTTC	CASSSNSGRYEQYF
once	TRBV6-1	TRBD1	TRBJ2-7	TGTGCCAGCAGTGAAGCCGGACAGGGACGGCCGTACGAGCAGTACTTC	CASSEAGQGRPYEQYF
NA	TRBV18	NA	TRBJ1-2	TGTGCCAGCTCACCACCTGGGAGGGTGTGGCGTGGCTACACCTTC	CASSPPGRVWRGYTF
NA	TRBV7-2	TRBD1	TRBJ1-1	TGTGCCAGCCGGGGACAGGACTTTTACACTGAAGCTTTCTTT	CASRGQDFYTEAFF
NA	TRBV11-3	NA	TRBJ2-3	TGTGCCAGCAGCTTAGAAGAAACAGATACGCAGTATTTT	CASSLEETDTQYF
NA	TRBV28	TRBD2	TRBJ2-2	TGTGCCAGCAGTCATCTAGCGGGGGGTGTCGGGGAGCTGTTTTTT	CASSHLAGGVGELFF
NA	TRBV4-3	NA	TRBJ1-4	TGCGCCAGCAGCCAAGGATGGGGGGCTAATGAAAAACTGTTTTTT	CASSQGWGANEKLFF
NA	TRBV7-3	NA	TRBJ2-1	TGTGCCAGCAGCTTAAGTAGGTCGAGCCATGAGCAGTTCTTC	CASSLSRSSHEQFF
NA	TRBV28	TRBD2	TRBJ2-3	TGTGCCAGCAGCTTAATAGCGGGGGGGCCCGGTACGCAGTATTTT	CASSLIAGGPGTQYF
NA	TRBV9	NA	TRBJ2-1	TGTGCCAGCAGTTCACCTCCAAAGGGGGTGTCCTACAATGAGCAGTTCTTC	CASSSPPKGVSYNEQFF
NA	TRBV28	NA	TRBJ1-2	TGTGCCAGCTCTCCCGGCTATGGCTACACCTTC	CASSPGYGYTF
NA	TRBV5-1	NA	TRBJ1-5	TGCGCCAGCAGCTTGGCAGGGGATCAGCCCCAGCATTTT	CASSLAGDQPQHF
few	TRBV11-2	NA	TRBJ1-6	TGTGCCAGCAGCTTCGGAAAAGACTATAATTCACCCCTCCACTTT	CASSFGKDYNSPLHF
NA	TRBV27	TRBD1	TRBJ2-2	TGTGCCAGCAGTTTATTAGGGGACAGGGGGCTGGGTGGGGAGCTGTTTTTT	CASSLLGDRGLGGELFF
once	TRBV6-5	NA	TRBJ1-1	TGTGCCAGCAGCAAACAGGGAAGCACTGAAGCTTTCTTT	CASSKQGSTEAFF
once	TRBV28	NA	TRBJ1-5	TGTGCCAGCAGTTTATCCTATAGCAATCAGCCCCAGCATTTT	CASSLSYSNQPQHF
NA	TRBV6-1	NA	TRBJ2-2	TGTGCCACCCAACCGGGACAATTCACCGGGGAGCTGTTTTTT	CATQPGQFTGELFF
NA	TRBV5-1	NA	TRBJ1-1	TGCGCCAGCAGTCCTGACAGGCCGAACACTGAAGCTTTCTTT	CASSPDRPNTEAFF
NA	TRBV11-2	TRBD1	TRBJ1-4	TGTGCCAGCAGCTTAGAGAGACAGGGACTGTTTTTT	CASSLERQGLFF
NA	TRBV2	NA	TRBJ2-2	TGTGCCAGCAGTGGACCGGGCAACACCGGGGAGCTGTTTTTT	CASSGPGNTGELFF
NA	TRBV27	TRBD1	TRBJ1-6	TGTGCCAGCAGTTTAACAGGGGGCAAGTATTCACCCCTCCACTTT	CASSLTGGKYSPLHF
NA	TRBV7-3	NA	TRBJ1-2	TGTGCCAGCAGCTTTGTGGGGGGCAATGGCTACACCTTC	CASSFVGGNGYTF
NA	TRBV6-6	TRBD1	TRBJ1-6	TGTGCCAGCAGAGGTCAGGGGGATTCACCCCTCCACTTT	CASRGQGDSPLHF
few	TRBV18	NA	TRBJ1-5	TGTGCCAGCTCACCACAAAGCAATCAGCCCCAGCATTTT	CASSPQSNQPQHF
NA	TRBV29-1	TRBD1	TRBJ2-7	TGCAGCGTTGGGGGACAGGGAACCTACGAGCAGTACTTC	CSVGGQGTYEQYF
NA	TRBV5-6	TRBD1	TRBJ2-7	TGTGCCAGCAGCTCGGGACAGTACGAGCAGTACTTC	CASSSGQYEQYF
once	TRBV6-1	NA	TRBJ1-1	TGTGCCAGCAGTGTTGCACAGGGAGGGGACACTGAAGCTTTCTTT	CASSVAQGGDTEAFF
NA	TRBV18	TRBD1	TRBJ1-2	TGTGCCAGCTCACCCCCGGACAGGGAAGGCTACACCTTC	CASSPPDREGYTF
NA	TRBV6-5	NA	TRBJ2-1	TGTGCCAGCAGTTTGATGGGTCACAATGAGCAGTTCTTC	CASSLMGHNEQFF
NA	TRBV6-5	NA	TRBJ2-7	TGTGCCAGCAGTTTTTCCTCGGGTTACGAGCAGTACTTC	CASSFSSGYEQYF
NA	TRBV5-1	NA	TRBJ2-6	TGCGCCAGCAGCCCGCTAGTCGGCTCCCCTGGGGCCAACGTCCTGACTTTC	CASSPLVGSPGANVLTF
NA	TRBV6-5	TRBD2	TRBJ2-7	TGTGCCAGCAGTTACGCTAGCGGGTCCTCCTACGAGCAGTACTTC	CASSYASGSSYEQYF
NA	TRBV28	NA	TRBJ1-1	TGTGCCAGCAGTTTATCCCCGGACACGGCCACTGAAGCTTTCTTT	CASSLSPDTATEAFF
NA	TRBV6-6	NA	TRBJ1-1	TGTGCCAGCAGTCCCACCGGTGGGACTGAAGCTTTCTTT	CASSPTGGTEAFF